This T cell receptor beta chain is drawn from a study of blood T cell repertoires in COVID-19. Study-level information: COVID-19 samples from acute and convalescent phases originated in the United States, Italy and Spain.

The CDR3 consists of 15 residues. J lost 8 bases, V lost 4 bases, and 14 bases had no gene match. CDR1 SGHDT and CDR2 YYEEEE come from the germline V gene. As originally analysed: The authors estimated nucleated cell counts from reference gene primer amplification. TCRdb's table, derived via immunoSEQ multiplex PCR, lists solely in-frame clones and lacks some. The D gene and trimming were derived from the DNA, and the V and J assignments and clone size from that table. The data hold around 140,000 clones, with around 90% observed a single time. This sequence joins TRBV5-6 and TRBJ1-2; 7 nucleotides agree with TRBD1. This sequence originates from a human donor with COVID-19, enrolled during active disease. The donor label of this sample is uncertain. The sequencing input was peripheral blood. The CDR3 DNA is TGTGCCAGCAGCGGGGACAGCTTTATGGGAAGCGGCTACACCTTC. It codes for CASSGDSFMGSGYTF.